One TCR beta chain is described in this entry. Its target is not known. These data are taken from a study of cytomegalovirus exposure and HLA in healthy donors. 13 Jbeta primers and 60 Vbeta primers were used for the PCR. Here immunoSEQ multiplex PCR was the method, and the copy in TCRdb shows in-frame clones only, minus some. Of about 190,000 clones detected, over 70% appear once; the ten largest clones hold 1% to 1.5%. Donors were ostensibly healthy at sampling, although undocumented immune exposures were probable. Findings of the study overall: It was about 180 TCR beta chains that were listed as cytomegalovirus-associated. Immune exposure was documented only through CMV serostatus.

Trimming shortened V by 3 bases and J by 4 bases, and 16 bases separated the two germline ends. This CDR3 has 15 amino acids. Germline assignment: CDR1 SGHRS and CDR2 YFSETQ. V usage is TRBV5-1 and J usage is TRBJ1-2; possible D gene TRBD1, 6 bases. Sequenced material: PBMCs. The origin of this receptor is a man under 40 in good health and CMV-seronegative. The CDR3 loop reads CASSSERGGGYGYTF. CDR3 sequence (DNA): TGCGCCAGCAGCTCCGAGAGGGGAGGGGGCTATGGCTACACCTTC. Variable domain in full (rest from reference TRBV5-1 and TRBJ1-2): KAGVTQTPRYLIKTRGQQVTLSCSPISGHRSVSWYQQTPGQGLQFLFEYFSETQRNKGNFPGRFSGRQFSNSRSEMNVSTLELGDSALYLCASSSERGGGYGYTFGSGTRLTVV.